These 4 T cell receptor beta chains came from one sample sequenced in a study of cytomegalovirus exposure and HLA in healthy donors. This PCR relied on a set of 60 Vbeta primers and 13 Jbeta primers. Profiled with immunoSEQ multiplex PCR; TCRdb holds only in-frame clones, not every one. The top ten clones hold around 5.3% of a sample with more than 70,000 clones, 70% to 85% of them seen once. The source material was PBMCs. The receptors derive from a young man in good health and CMV-seropositive.

V and J are TRBV11-2 and TRBJ2-1; 13 bases fit TRBD2. The germline V gene encodes CDR1 SGHAT and CDR2 FQNNGV. The CDR3 sequence is 16 residues long. V dropped 1 base and J dropped 9; count of bases not matched to a gene: 6. CDR3 nucleotides: TGTGCCAGCAGCTTAGCTCAAGGACTAGCGGGAGCTGAGCAGTTCTTC. This codes for CASSLAQGLAGAEQFF.

The CDR3 DNA sequence: TGTGCCAGCAGCTTAGGGGGACTCTCATACGAGCAGTACTTC. It translates to CASSLGGLSYEQYF. V and J are TRBV7-8 and TRBJ2-7; weak D call: TRBD2 (6 bases). The CDR3 consists of 14 residues. CDR1 and CDR2 (germline): SGHVS, FQNEAQ. Trimming removed 1 base at V and 4 bases at J, with 11 bases between.

The V and J genes are TRBV25-1 and TRBJ1-1, with TRBD1 as a possible D gene (6 bases). The V gene lost 7 bases and the J gene lost 6 bases, with 12 bases spanning the gap. The CDR3 is 12 amino acids. Germline lookup yields CDR1 MGHDK and CDR2 SYGVNS. DNA for the CDR3: TGTGCCAGCACCAACAAGGGGGCTGAAGCTTTCTTT. It encodes CASTNKGAEAFF.

The chain links TRBV29-1 to TRBJ2-4, with 9 nucleotides matching TRBD2. J lost 4 bases, V lost 6 bases, and 4 bases had no gene match. The V gene's germline CDR1 is SQVTM and CDR2 ANQGSEA. CDR3 length: 13 residues. CDR3 protein: CSVRLAAKNIQYF. The CDR3 DNA reads as TGCAGCGTAAGACTAGCGGCAAAAAACATTCAGTACTTC.